This record looks at one T cell receptor (beta chain) sequence and its context. This receptor's antigen is unknown. Nothing much larger sits one base from this clone, and base qualities are not available. Amplification of TCR beta CDR3 regions was carried out from RNA transcripts. The first round of RT-PCR for the TCR CDR3 was performed with the HTBI primer set and the Qiagen OneStep RT-PCR kit. Libraries were constructed in a second round of multiplex PCR, after which size selection and purification were carried out. Paired-end sequencing of the libraries was performed with 100 bp reads on an Illumina HiSeq2000. In the authors' own workflow: SOAPnuke was used to process the raw data, removing reads that contained adapters or uncalled bases, had a mean Phred below 15, or lacked an exact match to the constant primer or identifier. High-quality paired reads were merged with COPE v1.2.5, and unique nucleotide sequences were defined as clonotypes. MiTCR v1.1 was used to align the clonotypes against IMGT TRBV, TRBD and TRBJ reference segments. Analysis was restricted to V-J combinations with a frequency above 0.0001, which covered roughly 99% of repertoires. A TCS score was defined as the ratio of F50 (clonal expansion) to E x V (chaos), with BLOSUM62-based TCRdist applied between CDR3 peptides within each V-J. Welch's t-statistics and random forest reduced around 550 V-J features to 13, which were used in a naive Bayes classifier (R e1071). The raw public reads went through TCRdb reprocessing: fastp at Q25, MiXCR clone calling, in-frame beta chains kept. Records with the same CDR3 protein are collapsed into one entry carrying the most frequent genes and DNA. For this entry, the V and J calls and clone size follow TCRdb and not the study's own pipeline. The sample data list around 530,000 distinct CDR3 sequences, and roughly a sixth of these were observed just once. The ten largest clones take up approximately 16% of the sample.

Moderately to severely active disease, a Clinical Activity Score of at least 3, a NOSPECS grade of at least 4, and a duration under 3 months were present in ophthalmopathy patients. Any patient with an uncontrolled infection, another autoimmune disease, pregnancy or lactation was excluded. Diagnoses were based on clinical symptoms, serum thyroxine and TRAb, thyroid ultrasound and orbital computed tomography. Ficoll-Paque density gradient centrifugation was used to isolate PBMCs from approximately 11 ml of fresh peripheral blood. Total RNA was extracted using Trizol reagent, and RNA quality was assessed on an Agilent 2100 Bioanalyzer. This sample stems from a study of T cells in Graves' hyperthyroidism and ophthalmopathy (dated by TCRdb to about 2019). Concerning the study at large: Peripheral blood samples were taken at the time of initial diagnosis, prior to any treatment. A discovery cohort of about a hundred patients, 43 with Graves' ophthalmopathy and 57 with stable Graves' hyperthyroidism, was used to find distinguishing TCR V-J signatures. Whether ophthalmopathy could be predicted prospectively was tested in an independent validation cohort made up of under 20 hyperthyroidism patients plus 17 patients who later progressed to ophthalmopathy. For training and testing, the 100 or so patients in the discovery cohort were randomly divided in a 7:3 ratio. Thyroid tissue and blood T-cell repertoires from about six Graves' hyperthyroidism patients were also compared in the study. Once sampling was done, hyperthyroidism patients were given methimazole at a starting dose of 30 mg daily, whereas ophthalmopathy patients were given high-dose intravenous methylprednisolone. According to the paper, TCR Vbeta CDR3 sequencing was carried out on 135 peripheral blood samples, which came from fewer than 50 ophthalmopathy, 80 or so hyperthyroidism and about 17 progressor patients.

The paper's findings and limits, for the study overall: Blood samples also contained most of the expanded thyroid clonotypes (frequency above 0.001), which suggests that blood repertoires may reflect thyroid immune responses. Sample size was not statistically predetermined, and blinding of investigators to group allocation was not performed. In validation, the model predicted progression to ophthalmopathy with about 71% sensitivity and roughly 72% specificity, a median of about six months before onset. A model built on a 13 V-J signature distinguished ophthalmopathy from stable hyperthyroidism, reaching roughly 88% sensitivity and 81.08% specificity in cross-validation and 80%/75% in testing.

Reading from cysteine to phenylalanine, the CDR3 counts 16 amino acids. Solely the CDR3 DNA is kept, with 48 bases framed from the first base. According to the germline V gene, CDR1 reads SGHTA and CDR2 reads FQGTGA. The germline V and J ends show losses of 4 bases and 10 bases respectively, and no gene match explains 10 bases of the junction. Sequencing was done on a sample of blood. The chain was built from TRBV7-3 and TRBJ2-1; TRBD2 lines up with 13 middle nucleotides. This receptor was obtained from a woman aged 18-29 years with Graves' ophthalmopathy. CDR3 region: CASSSASGLAGEEQFF. The sequenced DNA: TGTGCCAGCAGCTCAGCATCCGGACTAGCGGGAGAAGAGCAGTTCTTC.